Below are 32 T cell receptor beta chains sequenced from a single sample in a study of blood T cell repertoires in COVID-19. Produced via immunoSEQ multiplex PCR; TCRdb's table is partial and in-frame only. Of 18,000 or so clones in the sample, more than 70% are singletons; the top ten hold 9.8%. Material for sequencing was peripheral blood. These receptors were taken from a man aged 40-49 years with active COVID-19.

V and J are TRBV7-2 and TRBJ1-1, with no clear D. The CDR3 consists of 15 residues. Germline V gene lookup returns CDR1 SGHTA and CDR2 FQGNSA. The V end lost 1 base, the J end lost 0 bases, and 9 bases lay between the germline ends. In DNA form, the CDR3 reads TGTGCCAGCAGCTTAGGTAGCAACATGAACACTGAAGCTTTCTTT. Translation: CASSLGSNMNTEAFF.

The chain couples TRBV11-1 to TRBJ2-1; 7 positions agree with TRBD1. Germline assignment: CDR1 SGHAT and CDR2 FQDESV (reference sequence). V dropped 5 bases and J dropped 3; count of bases not matched to a gene: 7. The CDR3 runs to 15 residues. CDR3 DNA: TGTGCCAGCAGCCCGCCCGGGACAGTCTACAATGAGCAGTTCTTC. Translation: CASSPPGTVYNEQFF.

The chain recombines TRBV4-1 with TRBJ1-4; 10 nucleotides line up with TRBD1. Germline V gives CDR1 MGHRA, CDR2 YSYEKL. Trimming removed 8 bases from V and 0 bases from J; junction bases left unmatched: 9. The CDR3 loop spans 17 amino acids. The CDR3 DNA sequence: TGCGCCAGCTTTTGGTGGGACAGGGGCGCAACTAATGAAAAACTGTTTTTT. Amino acids: CASFWWDRGATNEKLFF.

The chain uses TRBV27 and TRBJ2-1, with TRBD1 identical over 8 bases. The V segment lost 0 bases and the J segment 12 bases; nucleotides outside the gene matches: 13. Germline CDR1 reads MNHEY; CDR2 reads SMNVEV (reference sequence). CDR3 length equals 16 residues. The CDR3 sequence: CASSLSRDRPFVWQFF. In DNA, the CDR3 is TGTGCCAGCAGTTTATCGAGGGACAGGCCTTTTGTATGGCAGTTCTTC.

The V call is TRBV4-3, the J call TRBJ2-2; D perhaps matches TRBD2 (6 bases). Trimming cost V 5 bases and J 0 bases, with 10 bases left between them. Germline CDR1 is LGHNA and CDR2 is YSLEER. The CDR3 totals 15 residues. CDR3 in amino acids: CASSGRDTNTGELFF. The CDR3 nucleotides are TGCGCCAGCAGCGGGCGGGATACGAACACCGGGGAGCTGTTTTTT.

This clone was seen a single time. V gene TRBV11-3 combines with J gene TRBJ2-1; D not certain. CDR3 size: 13 residues. Trimming cost V 6 bases and J 4 bases, with 10 bases left between them. The germline V gene encodes CDR1 SGHNT and CDR2 YENEEA. The CDR3 sequence is CASSLGPYNEQFF. In DNA, the CDR3 is TGTGCCAGCAGTCTGGGCCCATACAATGAGCAGTTCTTC.

This rearrangement joins TRBV5-6 to TRBJ1-2; D perhaps matches TRBD1 (6 bases). CDR3 length equals 14 residues. V was cut by 1 base and J by 4 bases, with 11 bases left in between. CDR1 is SGHDT, CDR2 YYEEEE, per germline. CDR3 region: CASSLRGNSYGYTF. CDR3 sequence (DNA): TGTGCCAGCAGCTTGAGGGGGAATAGCTATGGCTACACCTTC.

The genes are TRBV5-1 and TRBJ1-1; TRBD1 is a possible D gene (5 bases). The CDR3 spans 13 residues. The V gene's germline CDR1 is SGHRS and CDR2 YFSETQ. Trimming left V 2 bases short and J 3 bases short, with 8 bases between. Here the CDR3 DNA reads TGCGCCAGCAGCTTAAAACAGGACACTGAAGCTTTCTTT. This sequence encodes CASSLKQDTEAFF.

The chain joins TRBV27 to TRBJ2-7, with D unclear. CDR3 length equals 14 residues. V gave up 2 bases and J gave up 2 bases, with 10 bases separating them. Germline CDR1 reads MNHEY; CDR2 reads SMNVEV (reference sequence). CDR3 protein: CASSLAPETYEQYF. The CDR3 region has the DNA TGTGCCAGCAGTTTAGCTCCAGAAACCTACGAGCAGTACTTC.

The chain recombines TRBV4-1 with TRBJ1-2; 7 bases align to TRBD1. The CDR3 loop spans 16 amino acids. Germline assignment: CDR1 MGHRA and CDR2 YSYEKL. J lost 4 bases, V lost 1 base, and 9 bases had no gene match. The chain's CDR3 is CASSQAPLQGIYGYTF. Here the CDR3 DNA reads TGCGCCAGCAGCCAAGCCCCCCTACAGGGGATCTATGGCTACACCTTC.

The chain carries TRBV5-1 and TRBJ2-3; D gene unclear. CDR1 SGHRS and CDR2 YFSETQ come from the germline V gene. Trimming pared 5 bases from V and 5 bases from J, leaving 12 bases between. This CDR3 has 13 residues. The CDR3 region is CASRLGVQDTQYF. In nucleotides, the CDR3 is TGCGCCAGCAGGCTCGGAGTACAAGATACGCAGTATTTT.

The J gene is TRBJ1-2, the V gene TRBV29-1, with 8 bases fitting TRBD1. J lost 11 bases, V lost 5 bases, and 22 bases had no gene match. The CDR3 is made up of 16 amino acids. Germline V gene lookup returns CDR1 SQVTM and CDR2 ANQGSEA. This CDR3 reads CSVPPPTGTGLYPYTF. The CDR3 bases are TGCAGCGTTCCTCCACCAACCGGGACAGGTCTCTATCCGTACACCTTC.

This clone showed up just once. The V gene is TRBV11-2, the J gene TRBJ1-5, with TRBD1 as a possible D gene (5 bases). The ends were cut back, 1 base at V and 4 bases at J, with 8 bases in the middle. CDR1 is SGHAT, CDR2 FQNNGV, per germline. The CDR3 totals 14 residues. In DNA form, the CDR3 reads TGTGCCAGCAGCTTAGGGGGGGAAAATCAGCCCCAGCATTTT. Translation: CASSLGGENQPQHF.

The chain joins TRBV25-1 to TRBJ2-7; a weak D match, TRBD2 (6 bases). V gave up 1 base and J gave up 1 base, with 11 bases separating them. Germline V gives CDR1 MGHDK, CDR2 SYGVNS. The CDR3 has 15 residues. CDR3 DNA: TGTGCCAGCAGTGAATTTGGTAGCGGTTCCTACGAGCAGTACTTC. Translating it yields CASSEFGSGSYEQYF.

The chain uses TRBV4-1 and TRBJ2-2, with TRBD2 identical over 8 bases. The CDR3 consists of 15 residues. The junction had 4 bases not matched to a gene; V was cut back by 2 bases and J by 5 bases. Germline CDR1 reads MGHRA; CDR2 reads YSYEKL. The CDR3 coding sequence is TGCGCCAGCAGCCAAATCTCTAGCGGGACCGGGGAGCTGTTTTTT. This translates into CASSQISSGTGELFF.

The table lists this clone with a count of one. The chain employs TRBV27 and TRBJ1-2; D possibly corresponds to TRBD1 (5 bases). The CDR3 contains 14 residues. CDR1 is MNHEY and CDR2 is SMNVEV in the germline V gene (reference sequence). V dropped 3 bases and J dropped 4 bases, with 12 bases sitting between them. The CDR3 coding sequence is TGTGCCAGCAGTTTCGGGGGTTCCAGCTATGGCTACACCTTC. Its translation is CASSFGGSSYGYTF.

The rearrangement uses TRBV19 and TRBJ1-1, with TRBD1 matching over 7 bases. V lost 8 bases and J lost 5; bases outside the gene matches: 17. CDR1 is LNHDA, CDR2 SQIVND, per germline (reference sequence). The CDR3 spans 16 residues. CDR3 protein: CASRTGWPLGGTEAFF. CDR3 nucleotide sequence: TGTGCCAGTCGGACAGGATGGCCCCTGGGGGGAACTGAAGCTTTCTTT.

This clone was observed a few times. The chain links TRBV30 to TRBJ1-5; D is perhaps TRBD1 (5 bases). Germline V gene lookup returns CDR1 GTSNPN and CDR2 SVGIG (reference sequence). The germline V and J ends were trimmed by 4 bases and 7 bases, with 20 bases remaining between them. This CDR3 spans 15 amino acids. CDR3 amino acids: CAWTKGLLTDQPQHF. The CDR3 nucleotides read TGTGCCTGGACCAAGGGACTCCTCACGGACCAGCCCCAGCATTTT.

The chain couples TRBV27 to TRBJ2-7, with D possibly being TRBD1 (6 bases). The V and J ends lost 6 bases and 2 bases respectively, with 17 bases between them. The germline CDR1 and CDR2 sequences are MNHEY and SMNVEV (reference sequence). The CDR3 runs to 15 residues. The CDR3 loop reads CASSLQGTATYEQYF. The CDR3 DNA sequence: TGTGCCAGCAGCCTCCAGGGGACCGCTACCTACGAGCAGTACTTC.

The chain has TRBV30 and TRBJ1-2, with D uncertain. Trimming took off 7 bases at V and 6 bases at J, with 21 bases between the two ends. This CDR3 comprises 14 residues. Germline V gives CDR1 GTSNPN, CDR2 SVGIG (reference sequence). CDR3 coding DNA: TGTGCCTTCACCGGGATTCTCCCCATGGATGGCTACACCTTC. Amino acid sequence: CAFTGILPMDGYTF.

V usage is TRBV10-2 and J usage is TRBJ2-2; D perhaps matches TRBD2 (5 bases). V dropped 3 bases and J dropped 7 bases, with 12 bases sitting between them. Germline V gives CDR1 WSHSY, CDR2 SAAADI. The CDR3 consists of 14 residues. CDR3 coding DNA: TGCGCCAGCAGTGATCCGGGAAAGGGCGGGGAGCTGTTTTTT. Translated: CASSDPGKGGELFF.

The CDR3 region is CASSQTRVGNTEAFF. CDR3 nucleotides: TGCGCCAGCAGCCAGACCCGGGTCGGGAACACTGAAGCTTTCTTT. The chain combines TRBV4-1 with TRBJ1-1; D is ambiguous. V lost 3 bases, J lost 1 base, and 12 bases lay in between. CDR3 size: 15 residues. CDR1 MGHRA and CDR2 YSYEKL come from the germline V gene.

This chain connects TRBV18 to TRBJ2-7; a possible D gene is TRBD2 (6 bases). Per the germline V gene, CDR1 is KGHSH and CDR2 is LQKENI. Trimming left V 3 bases short and J 0 bases short, with 21 bases between. The CDR3 sequence is 18 residues long. The CDR3 nucleotides read TGTGCCAGCTCACCCAACGGCCCCGGGACCGGGAGCTCCTACGAGCAGTACTTC. It is translated as CASSPNGPGTGSSYEQYF.

This clone was counted only a few times. V gene TRBV4-3 combines with J gene TRBJ2-7, with 11 bases matching TRBD1. The CDR3 has 16 residues. Germline lookup yields CDR1 LGHNA and CDR2 YSLEER. With 0 bases clipped from V and 5 bases from J, the junction kept 6 bases outside the gene matches. CDR3 sequence reads: CASSQDPGTGGNEQYF. The CDR3 DNA reads TGCGCCAGCAGCCAAGATCCCGGGACAGGGGGAAACGAGCAGTACTTC.

The chain links TRBV5-4 to TRBJ2-7, with 10 positions matching TRBD2. V gave up 4 bases and J gave up 3 bases; unmatched junction bases: 7. The CDR3 totals 15 residues. In germline, CDR1 is SGHNT, CDR2 YYREEE (reference sequence). CDR3 in DNA: TGTGCCAGCAGCCTCGGGCTAGCGGGAGTCTACGAGCAGTACTTC. This sequence encodes CASSLGLAGVYEQYF.

This clone was detected only once. This chain connects TRBV9 to TRBJ2-1; 7 nucleotides align to TRBD1. V was clipped by 2 bases and J by 4 bases; unmatched bases: 9. The CDR3 spans 16 residues. Germline V gene lookup returns CDR1 SGDLS and CDR2 YYNGEE. CDR3 sequence: CASSVKTGSHYNEQFF. The CDR3 nucleotides are TGTGCCAGCAGCGTCAAGACAGGGAGCCATTACAATGAGCAGTTCTTC.

The chain employs TRBV27 and TRBJ2-1; D perhaps matches TRBD2 (6 bases). The V end lost 8 bases, the J end lost 0 bases, and 17 bases lay between the germline ends. Per the germline V gene, CDR1 is MNHEY and CDR2 is SMNVEV (reference sequence). The CDR3 totals 16 residues. The CDR3 is CASRSPAGSSYNEQFF. The CDR3 nucleotides read TGTGCCAGCCGTTCCCCTGCCGGGAGCTCCTACAATGAGCAGTTCTTC.

The chain uses TRBV7-2 and TRBJ1-6; possibly TRBD1 for D (5 bases). V lost 5 bases, J lost 10 bases, and 15 bases lay in between. Germline CDR1 and CDR2: SGHTA and FQGNSA. This CDR3 is 14 amino acids long. The CDR3 loop reads CASSPAGGDSPLHF. CDR3 sequence (DNA): TGTGCCAGCAGCCCCGCGGGGGGTGACTCACCCCTCCACTTT.

The chain recombines TRBV18 with TRBJ1-2; 9 nucleotides match TRBD1. V lost 3 bases to trimming and J lost 4 bases; unmatched junction nucleotides: 3. This CDR3 has 14 residues. Germline V gene sequence: CDR1 KGHSH, CDR2 LQKENI. The CDR3, as DNA: TGTGCCAGCTCACCGATGACAGGGGGCTATGGCTACACCTTC. Protein product: CASSPMTGGYGYTF.

V usage is TRBV13 and J usage is TRBJ1-1; 7 bases are a match to TRBD1. V was clipped by 4 bases and J by 7 bases; unmatched bases: 6. The germline CDR1 and CDR2 sequences are PRHDT and FYEKMQ (reference sequence). The CDR3 is 13 amino acids. The CDR3 loop reads CASSSFRGSEAFF. The CDR3 bases are TGTGCCAGCAGCTCCTTCAGGGGGAGTGAAGCTTTCTTT.

The rearrangement links TRBV29-1 to TRBJ1-2; no clear D gene. V was shortened by 0 bases and J by 7 bases, with 12 bases between the two germline ends. Germline V gene sequence: CDR1 SQVTM, CDR2 ANQGSEA. The CDR3 loop spans 13 amino acids. CDR3 region: CSVEDLGGSGYTF. In DNA form, the CDR3 reads TGCAGCGTTGAAGATCTCGGAGGTTCTGGCTACACCTTC.

This clone showed up just a few times. This chain connects TRBV6-5 to TRBJ1-2, with D unresolved. Germline CDR1 reads MNHEY; CDR2 reads SVGAGI. V lost 0 bases and J 4 bases, leaving 15 bases between the germline ends. CDR3 length equals 16 residues. DNA of the CDR3: TGTGCCAGCAGTTACTCAAGGACGGGAGGAATCTATGGCTACACCTTC. This gives the protein CASSYSRTGGIYGYTF.